The entry that follows covers one TCR beta chain sequence. Its antigen remains undetermined. It has no much larger one-base neighbor in the sample; base qualities were not kept. This specimen belongs to a study of blood T cell repertoires in COVID-19 (TCRdb year 2020). Background for the entire study: Samples from collaborators originated in the United States, Italy and Spain and spanned both the acute and convalescent phases of COVID-19. The prospective study material was composed of cDNA or gDNA derived from T cells, B-cell-depleted T cells, or PBMCs. The dataset comprised deeply sampled blood TCRbeta repertoires from subjects exposed to, actively infected with, or recovered from COVID-19. A freely available public database, intended as a resource for researchers studying the immune response to SARS-CoV-2, is where the repertoires were released. The samples were drawn from the first 160 participants of the ongoing ImmuneRACE study and from about 1,200 subjects provided by 6 global collaborators. A de-identified subject ID, COVID-19 status, age in years and sex were almost always included in the sample metadata. Where HLA class I and class II types were available, the types were taken from metadata supplied by the sample provider, not from assay-based typing. Points the paper makes about the study in general: The quantity of clinical and demographic metadata differed by source and by participant and was supplied without curation.

TCRbeta CDR3 regions were amplified from genomic DNA by means of the immunoSEQ Assay, a bias-controlled multiplex PCR. Per the source publication's procedure: The number of nucleated cells in each sample was estimated by amplification of reference gene primers within the assay. To quantify the absolute abundance of each unique TCRbeta CDR3 rearrangement, sequence reads were collapsed and filtered. For each sample, productive Simpson clonality was calculated as the square root of Simpson's diversity index across productive rearrangements. Held by TCRdb, this immuneACCESS table contains in-frame sequences only and omits some clones. Under half of the omission traces to an unresolved V gene where checked; the cause of the rest is unknown. The V and J calls and the clone size are those of that table, but D and trimming were determined from the DNA. This sample is represented by fewer than 350,000 clones; roughly 85% of them were singletons. Together, the top ten hold about 2.3% of the sample.

Enrolling through a virtual design, the prospective study's participants ranged in age from about 18 to 89 years and lived across 24 United States geographic areas. In the prospective study, cohorts were assigned on the basis of participant-reported clinical history obtained from a screening survey and a study questionnaire. ImmuneRACE Cohort 3 recovered participants were defined by two consecutive negative NP/OP PCR tests, healthcare professional clearance, or symptom resolution. Mobile phlebotomists in the prospective study collected whole blood, serum and a nasopharyngeal or oropharyngeal swab from every participant. Participants in the prospective study had the option to provide additional blood draws and questionnaires over an approximately 2-month period. Before DNA extraction, prospective study blood samples were shipped either frozen or at room temperature. Looking up the germline V gene yields CDR1 SGHRS and CDR2 YFSETQ. Relative to germline, V is 1 base shorter and J is 1 base shorter, with 8 bases between their ends. The cysteine opens and the phenylalanine closes a CDR3 of 14 amino acids. Only the CDR3 portion is preserved as DNA: 42 bases, with reading frame beginning at the first base.

The rearrangement combines TRBV5-1 with TRBJ1-1; 5 matching bases give a weak D call of TRBD1. The TCR originated in a woman between 50 and 59 years old who had recovered from COVID-19. Sequenced sample: PBMCs or T cells enriched from blood (not recorded which). Read as DNA, the sequence is TGCGCCAGCAGCTTGTTGGGGGGGAACACTGAAGCTTTCTTT. Its protein product is CASSLLGGNTEAFF.